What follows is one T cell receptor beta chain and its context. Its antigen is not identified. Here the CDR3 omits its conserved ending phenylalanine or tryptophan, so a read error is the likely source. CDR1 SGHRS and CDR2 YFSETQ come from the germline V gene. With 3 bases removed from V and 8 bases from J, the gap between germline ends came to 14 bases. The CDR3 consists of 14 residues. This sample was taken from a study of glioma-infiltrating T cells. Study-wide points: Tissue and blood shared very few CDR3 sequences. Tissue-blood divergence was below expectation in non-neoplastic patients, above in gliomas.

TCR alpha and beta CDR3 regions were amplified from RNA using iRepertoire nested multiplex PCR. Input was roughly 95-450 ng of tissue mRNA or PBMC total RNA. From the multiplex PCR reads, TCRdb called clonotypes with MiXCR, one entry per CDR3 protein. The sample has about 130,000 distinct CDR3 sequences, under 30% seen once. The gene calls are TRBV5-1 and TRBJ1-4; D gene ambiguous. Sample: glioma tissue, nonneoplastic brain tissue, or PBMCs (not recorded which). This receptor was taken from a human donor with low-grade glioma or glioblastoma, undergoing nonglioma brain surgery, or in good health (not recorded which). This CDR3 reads CASSSGLEKEKLFI. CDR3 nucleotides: TGCGCCAGCAGCTCCGGACTGGAGAAGGAAAAACTGTTTATT.